This paragraph covers one T cell receptor beta chain sequence. Trimming cost V 5 bases and J 2 bases, with 13 bases left between them. Germline assignment: CDR1 MDHEN and CDR2 SYDVKM. The CDR3 length is 15 residues. Libraries were prepared by immunoSEQ multiplex PCR; TCRdb keeps only in-frame clonotypes and omits some of them. Of about 450,000 clones listed, 85% to 90% are singletons. The data were obtained in a study of Ad26.COV2.S vaccination and SARS-CoV-2 variants. The treatment was: roughly 20 received Ad26.COV2.S at low or high dose, single or two shots; about 5 received placebo; per-sample allocation not given. It was on day 63 after the first vaccine or placebo injection that samples were taken.

Specimen: peripheral blood, collected in a trial of Ad26.COV2.S vaccine versus placebo. The J gene is TRBJ2-1, the V gene TRBV28, with a tentative D call TRBD2 (5 bases). The source is a person between 18 and 65 years old who received the Ad26.COV2.S COVID-19 vaccine or a placebo. The CDR3, as DNA: TGTGCCAGCAGTCTACCCCTAGCTCCCTACAATGAGCAGTTCTTC. Protein: CASSLPLAPYNEQFF.